This record covers a single TCR beta chain. There is no known antigen for this receptor. One base away there is no much larger clone; base qualities are not given. The immunoSEQ Assay, a bias-controlled multiplex PCR, was used to amplify TCRbeta CDR3 regions from genomic DNA. The study's own analysis went as follows. Nucleated cell counts per sample were estimated from amplification of reference gene primers within the assay. Sequence reads were collapsed and filtered to measure the absolute abundance of every unique TCRbeta CDR3 rearrangement. For each sample, productive Simpson clonality was calculated as the square root of Simpson's diversity index across productive rearrangements. TCRdb provides this immuneACCESS table in a form limited to in-frame rearrangements. Some clones are lacking; in checked studies, under half of them reflect an unresolved V gene, and why the rest are absent is not known. That table gives V, J and clone size, and the DNA gave D and trimming. The sample yields 95,000 or so clones; around 87% were counted once. 15% to 20% of the sample comes from the top ten.

This entry comes from a study of blood T cell repertoires in COVID-19 (dated by TCRdb to 2020 to 2022). In terms of the full investigation: Samples covering the acute and convalescent phases of COVID-19 were provided by collaborators in the United States, Italy and Spain. Subjects who had been exposed to COVID-19, were actively infected with it, or had recovered from it provided the deeply sampled blood TCRbeta repertoires that made up the dataset. Samples were obtained from the ongoing ImmuneRACE study (first 160 participants) and from 1,254 subjects provided by 6 global collaborators. Nearly every sample came with metadata listing a de-identified subject ID, COVID-19 status, age in years and sex. HLA class I and class II types, where available, came from metadata supplied by the sample provider rather than from assay-based typing. The prospective study material was composed of cDNA or gDNA derived from T cells, B-cell-depleted T cells, or PBMCs. A freely available public database, intended as a resource for researchers studying the immune response to SARS-CoV-2, is where the repertoires were released.

Study-wide findings and limitations: How much clinical and demographic metadata was included differed by source and by participant, and the metadata was provided uncurated.

Each collaborating institution followed its own protocols to collect whole blood in K2EDTA tubes. For TCRbeta analysis, collaborator samples were shipped as frozen whole blood, as isolated PBMCs, or as DNA extracted from either sample type. CDR1 LGHNA and CDR2 YNFKEQ are derived from the germline V gene. From the cysteine up to the phenylalanine, the CDR3 has a length of 16 residues. Of all the DNA, just the CDR3 is kept, 48 bases in frame from base 1. V is cut by 1 base and J by 6 bases, and the space between the germline ends is 15 bases. The V and J segments used are TRBV4-2 and TRBJ1-4; TRBD1 is perhaps the D gene, given 6 matching bases. The source material was peripheral blood. The sequence derives from a human donor in a cohort sampled during active COVID-19. The sequenced DNA is TGTGCCAGCAGCCAAGCCCATGGCAGGGGAGATGAAAAACTGTTTTTT. Translation gives CASSQAHGRGDEKLFF.